This entry features one TCR beta chain sequence. Its antigen is not known. The record originates from a study of B cell selection in AIRE deficiency. Repertoires were generated with immunoSEQ multiplex PCR, while TCRdb's copy carries only in-frame clones and drops some. The table includes some 20,000 clones, roughly 97% detected once. Sorting defined conventional CD4 T cells as CD4+CD127+. CDR3 size: 18 residues. Germline V lookup: CDR1 MNHNS, CDR2 SASEGT. V was clipped by 4 bases and J by 6 bases; unmatched bases: 18. Overall study findings and caveats: Tconv and Treg cells from AIRE-deficient patients resembled healthy donors in TCRBV usage, CDR3 length and diversity. Shorter CDR3s marked shared Treg sequences, biased toward few non-templated insertions. Patient Tconv cells held roughly a third of Treg sequences shared by healthy donors. Of over 3,500 shared Treg TCRbeta sequences, 30% to 40% were healthy-only, approximately 10% patient-only.

Specimen: conventional CD4+ T cells sorted from PBMCs. This TCR was sampled from a human donor with AIRE deficiency. The genes are TRBV6-1 and TRBJ1-5; TRBD1 matches at 7 bases. DNA of the CDR3: TGTGCCAGCAGTGGCCGGGACAGCGGCAGGGTAATCGGTCAGCCCCAGCATTTT. It yields the protein CASSGRDSGRVIGQPQHF.